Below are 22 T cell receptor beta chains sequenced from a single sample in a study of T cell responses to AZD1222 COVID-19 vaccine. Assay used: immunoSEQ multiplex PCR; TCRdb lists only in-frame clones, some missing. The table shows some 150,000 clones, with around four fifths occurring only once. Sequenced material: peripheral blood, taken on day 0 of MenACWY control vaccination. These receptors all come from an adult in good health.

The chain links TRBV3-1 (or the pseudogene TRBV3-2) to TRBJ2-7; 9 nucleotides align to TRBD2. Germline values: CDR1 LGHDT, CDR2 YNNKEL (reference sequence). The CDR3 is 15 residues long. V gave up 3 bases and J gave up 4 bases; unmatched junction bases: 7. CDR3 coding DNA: TGTGCCAGCAGCCATGAGGCGGGGGGGCCTTACGAGCAGTACTTC. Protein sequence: CASSHEAGGPYEQYF.

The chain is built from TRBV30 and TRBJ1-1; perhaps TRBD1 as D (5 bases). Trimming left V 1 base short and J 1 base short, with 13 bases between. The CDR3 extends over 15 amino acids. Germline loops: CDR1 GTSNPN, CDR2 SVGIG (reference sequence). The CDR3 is CAWSGKGRGNTEAFF. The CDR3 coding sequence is TGTGCCTGGAGTGGCAAAGGGAGGGGGAACACTGAAGCTTTCTTT. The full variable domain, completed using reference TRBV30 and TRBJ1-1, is SQTIHQWPATLVQPVGSPLSLECTVEGTSNPNLYWYRQAAGRGLQLLFYSVGIGQISSEVPQNLSASRPQDRQFILSSKKLLLSDSGFYLCAWSGKGRGNTEAFFGQGTRLTVV.

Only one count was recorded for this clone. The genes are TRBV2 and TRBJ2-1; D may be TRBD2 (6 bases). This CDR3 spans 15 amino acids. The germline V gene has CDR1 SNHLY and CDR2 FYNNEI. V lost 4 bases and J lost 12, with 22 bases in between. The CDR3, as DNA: TGTGCCAGCAGTGGTTCGCGGGACGCCGTAGTGAGGCAGTTCTTC. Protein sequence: CASSGSRDAVVRQFF.

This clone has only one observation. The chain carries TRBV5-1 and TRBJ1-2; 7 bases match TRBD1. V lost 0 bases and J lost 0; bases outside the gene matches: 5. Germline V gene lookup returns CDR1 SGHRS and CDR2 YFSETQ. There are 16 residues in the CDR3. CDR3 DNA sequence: TGCGCCAGCAGCTTGGCTTCAGGGGGTTCTAACTATGGCTACACCTTC. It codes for CASSLASGGSNYGYTF.

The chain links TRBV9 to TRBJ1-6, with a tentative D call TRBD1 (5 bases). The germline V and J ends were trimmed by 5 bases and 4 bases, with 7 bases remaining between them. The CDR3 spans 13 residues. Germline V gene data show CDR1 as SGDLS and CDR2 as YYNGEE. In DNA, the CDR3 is TGTGCCAGCAGTGAGGGGTATAATTCACCCCTCCACTTT. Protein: CASSEGYNSPLHF.

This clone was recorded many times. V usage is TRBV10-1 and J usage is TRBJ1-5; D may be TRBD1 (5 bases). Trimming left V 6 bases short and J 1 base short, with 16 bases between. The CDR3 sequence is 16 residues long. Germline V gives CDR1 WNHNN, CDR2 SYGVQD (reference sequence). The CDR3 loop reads CASSPREVWSNQPQHF. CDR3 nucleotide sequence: TGCGCCAGCAGCCCCAGGGAGGTTTGGAGCAATCAGCCCCAGCATTTT.

The CDR3 is CASGLVRREQYF. For the CDR3, the DNA is TGTGCCAGCGGATTAGTTAGACGCGAGCAGTACTTC. The rearrangement links TRBV6-5 to TRBJ2-7; no clear D. Per germline, CDR1 MNHEY and CDR2 SVGAGI. The CDR3 loop spans 12 amino acids. The germline V and J ends were trimmed by 8 bases and 6 bases, with 14 bases remaining between them.

The CDR3: CASSSGTANEKLFF. In DNA, the CDR3 is TGCGCCAGCAGCAGCGGGACTGCTAATGAAAAACTGTTTTTT. The chain couples TRBV5-1 to TRBJ1-4; tentatively, D is TRBD1 (5 bases). CDR3 length equals 14 residues. The germline V and J ends were trimmed by 4 bases and 3 bases, with 10 bases remaining between them. CDR1 is SGHRS, CDR2 YFSETQ, per germline.

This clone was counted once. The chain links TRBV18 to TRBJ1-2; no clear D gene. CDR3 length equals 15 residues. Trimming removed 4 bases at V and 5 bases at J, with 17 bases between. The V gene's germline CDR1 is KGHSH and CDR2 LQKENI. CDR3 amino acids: CASSLTARLGYGYTF. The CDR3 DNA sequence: TGTGCCAGCTCACTAACGGCGAGACTGGGATATGGCTACACCTTC.

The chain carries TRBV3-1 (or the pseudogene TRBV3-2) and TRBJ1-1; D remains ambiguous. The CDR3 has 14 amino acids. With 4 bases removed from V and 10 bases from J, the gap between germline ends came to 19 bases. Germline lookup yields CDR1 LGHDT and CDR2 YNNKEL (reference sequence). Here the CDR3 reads CASSPSVHVLGAFF. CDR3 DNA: TGTGCCAGCAGCCCCTCCGTCCACGTGCTGGGAGCTTTCTTT.

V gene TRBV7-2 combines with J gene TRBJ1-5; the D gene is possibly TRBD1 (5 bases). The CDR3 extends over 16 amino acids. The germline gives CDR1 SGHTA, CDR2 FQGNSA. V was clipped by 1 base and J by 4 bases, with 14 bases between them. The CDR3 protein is CASSLDPGRPNQPQHF. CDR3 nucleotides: TGTGCCAGCAGCTTAGATCCAGGGAGACCGAATCAGCCCCAGCATTTT.

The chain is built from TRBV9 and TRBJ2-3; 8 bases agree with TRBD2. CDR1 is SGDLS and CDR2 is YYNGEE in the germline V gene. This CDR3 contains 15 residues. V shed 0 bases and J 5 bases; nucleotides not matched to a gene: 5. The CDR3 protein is CASSVGSGGIDTQYF. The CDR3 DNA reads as TGTGCCAGCAGCGTAGGAAGCGGGGGAATAGATACGCAGTATTTT.

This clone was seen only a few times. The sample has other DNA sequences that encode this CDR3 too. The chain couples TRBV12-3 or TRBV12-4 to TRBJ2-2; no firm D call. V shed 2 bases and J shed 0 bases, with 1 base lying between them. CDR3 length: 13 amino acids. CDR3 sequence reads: CASSLPNTGELFF. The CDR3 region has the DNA TGTGCCAGCAGTTTACCGAACACCGGGGAGCTGTTTTTT.

The DNA for the CDR3 is TGTGCCAGCAGCGCGGGGGGTAGGAGGACAGATACGCAGTATTTT. Its protein product is CASSAGGRRTDTQYF. The chain employs TRBV7-7 and TRBJ2-3, with TRBD2 matching over 8 bases. This CDR3 region has 15 residues. V gave up 5 bases and J gave up 3 bases; unmatched junction bases: 7. Germline V gene sequence: CDR1 SSHAT, CDR2 FNYEAQ (reference sequence).

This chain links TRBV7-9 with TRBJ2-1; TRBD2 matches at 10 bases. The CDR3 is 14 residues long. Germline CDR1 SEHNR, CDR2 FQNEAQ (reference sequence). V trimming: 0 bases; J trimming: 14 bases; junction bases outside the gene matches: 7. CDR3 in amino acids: CASSLAEVSGGKFF. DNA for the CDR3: TGTGCCAGCAGCTTAGCGGAGGTTAGCGGGGGGAAGTTCTTC. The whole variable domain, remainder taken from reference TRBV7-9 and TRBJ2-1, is DTGVSQNPRHKITKRGQNVTFRCDPISEHNRLYWYRQTLGQGPEFLTYFQNEAQLEKSRLLSDRFSAERPKGSFSTLEIQRTEQGDSAMYLCASSLAEVSGGKFFGPGTRLTVL.

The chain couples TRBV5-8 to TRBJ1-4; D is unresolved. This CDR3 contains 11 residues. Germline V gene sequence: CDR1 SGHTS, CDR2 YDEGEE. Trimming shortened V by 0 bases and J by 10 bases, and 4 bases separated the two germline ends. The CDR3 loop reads CASSLEVKLFF. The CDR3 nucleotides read TGTGCCAGCAGCTTGGAGGTAAAACTGTTTTTT. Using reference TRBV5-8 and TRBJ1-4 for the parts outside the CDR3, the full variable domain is EAGVTQSPTHLIKTRGQQATLRCSPISGHTSVYWYQQALGLGLQFLLWYDEGEERNRGNFPPRFSGRQFPNYSSELNVNALELEDSALYLCASSLEVKLFFGSGTQLSVL.

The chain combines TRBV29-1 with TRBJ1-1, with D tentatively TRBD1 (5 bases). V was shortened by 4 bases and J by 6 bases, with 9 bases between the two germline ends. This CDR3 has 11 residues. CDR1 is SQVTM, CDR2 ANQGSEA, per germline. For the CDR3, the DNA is TGCAGCGTTGGTCTGGGGGCTGAAGCTTTCTTT. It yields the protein CSVGLGAEAFF.

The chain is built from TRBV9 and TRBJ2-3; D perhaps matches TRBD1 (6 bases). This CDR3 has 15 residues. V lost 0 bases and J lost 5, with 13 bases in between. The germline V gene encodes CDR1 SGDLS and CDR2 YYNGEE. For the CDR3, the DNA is TGTGCCAGCAGCGTAGGGACAGTGGCGATAGATACGCAGTATTTT. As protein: CASSVGTVAIDTQYF.

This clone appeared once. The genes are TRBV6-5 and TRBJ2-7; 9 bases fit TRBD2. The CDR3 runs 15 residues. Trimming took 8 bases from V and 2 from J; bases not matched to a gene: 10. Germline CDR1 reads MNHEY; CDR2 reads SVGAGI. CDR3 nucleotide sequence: TGTGCCAGCGGCTCAAGCGGGGGGCCTCCCTACGAGCAGTACGTC. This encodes CASGSSGGPPYEQYV.

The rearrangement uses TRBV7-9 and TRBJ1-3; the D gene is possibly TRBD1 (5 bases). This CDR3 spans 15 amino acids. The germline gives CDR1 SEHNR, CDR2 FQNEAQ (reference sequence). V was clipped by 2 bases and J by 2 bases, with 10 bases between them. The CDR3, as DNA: TGTGCCAGCAGCTTACAGGGTCACACTGGAAACACCATATATTTT. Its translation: CASSLQGHTGNTIYF. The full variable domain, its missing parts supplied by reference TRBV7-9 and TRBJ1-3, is DTGVSQNPRHKITKRGQNVTFRCDPISEHNRLYWYRQTLGQGPEFLTYFQNEAQLEKSRLLSDRFSAERPKGSFSTLEIQRTEQGDSAMYLCASSLQGHTGNTIYFGEGSWLTVV.

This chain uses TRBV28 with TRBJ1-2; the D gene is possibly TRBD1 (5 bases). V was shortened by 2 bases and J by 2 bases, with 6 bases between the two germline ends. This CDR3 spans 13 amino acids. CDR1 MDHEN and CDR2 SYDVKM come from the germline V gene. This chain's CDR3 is CASSLRDNYGYTF. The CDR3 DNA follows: TGTGCCAGCAGTTTACGGGACAACTATGGCTACACCTTC.

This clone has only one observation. The CDR3 DNA reads as TGTGCCAGCAGCTTAGACAATTCACCCCTCCACTTT. This sequence encodes CASSLDNSPLHF. This rearrangement joins TRBV7-9 to TRBJ1-6; D gene unclear. The CDR3 spans 12 residues. Trimming pared 1 base from V and 7 bases from J, leaving 2 bases between. Germline V gives CDR1 SEHNR, CDR2 FQNEAQ (reference sequence).